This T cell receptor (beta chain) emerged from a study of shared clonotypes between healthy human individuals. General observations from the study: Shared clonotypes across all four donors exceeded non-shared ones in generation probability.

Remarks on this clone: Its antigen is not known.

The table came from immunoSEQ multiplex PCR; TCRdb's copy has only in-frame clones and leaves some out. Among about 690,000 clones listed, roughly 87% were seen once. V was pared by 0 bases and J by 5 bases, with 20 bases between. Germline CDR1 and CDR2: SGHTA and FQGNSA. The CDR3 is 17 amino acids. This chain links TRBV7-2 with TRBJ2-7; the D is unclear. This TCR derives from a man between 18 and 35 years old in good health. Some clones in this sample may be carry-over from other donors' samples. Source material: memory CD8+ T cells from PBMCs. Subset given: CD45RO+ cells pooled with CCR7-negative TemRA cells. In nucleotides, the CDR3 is TGTGCCAGCAGCTTAGCGTTGAGAGAAGTTTGGATCCACGAGCAGTACTTC. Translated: CASSLALREVWIHEQYF.